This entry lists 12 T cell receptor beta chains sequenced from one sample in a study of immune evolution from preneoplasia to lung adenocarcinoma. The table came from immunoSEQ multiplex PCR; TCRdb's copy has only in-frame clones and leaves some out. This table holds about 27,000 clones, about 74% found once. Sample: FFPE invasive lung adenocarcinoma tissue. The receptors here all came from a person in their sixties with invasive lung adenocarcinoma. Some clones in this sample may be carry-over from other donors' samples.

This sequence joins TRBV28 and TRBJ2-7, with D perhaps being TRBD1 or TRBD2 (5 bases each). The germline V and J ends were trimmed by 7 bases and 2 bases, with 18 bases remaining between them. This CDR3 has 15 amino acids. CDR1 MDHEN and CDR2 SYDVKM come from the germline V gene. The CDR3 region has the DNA TGTGCCAGCACCACGCCCGGGGCTACCCCCTACGAGCAGTACTTC. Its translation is CASTTPGATPYEQYF.

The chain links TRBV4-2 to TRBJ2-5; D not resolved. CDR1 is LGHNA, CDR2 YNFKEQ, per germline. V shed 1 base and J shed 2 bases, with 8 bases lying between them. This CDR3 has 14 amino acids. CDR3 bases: TGTGCCAGCAGCCAAGTTGGCGGACAAGAGACCCAGTACTTC. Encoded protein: CASSQVGGQETQYF.

The CDR3 loop is CASREGREQFF. The CDR3 DNA sequence: TGTGCCAGCAGGGAGGGCCGGGAGCAGTTCTTC. The chain employs TRBV6-5 and TRBJ2-1; D is possibly TRBD2 (6 bases). CDR1 and CDR2 (germline): MNHEY, SVGAGI. This CDR3 contains 11 residues. Trimming pared 6 bases from V and 10 bases from J, leaving 10 bases between.

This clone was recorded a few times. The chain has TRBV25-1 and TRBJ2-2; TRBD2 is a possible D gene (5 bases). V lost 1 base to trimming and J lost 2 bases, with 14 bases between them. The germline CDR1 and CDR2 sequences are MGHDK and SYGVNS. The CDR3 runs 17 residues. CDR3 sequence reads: CASSESRGSINTGELFF. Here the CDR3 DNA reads TGTGCCAGCAGTGAATCTAGAGGGAGTATTAACACCGGGGAGCTGTTTTTT.

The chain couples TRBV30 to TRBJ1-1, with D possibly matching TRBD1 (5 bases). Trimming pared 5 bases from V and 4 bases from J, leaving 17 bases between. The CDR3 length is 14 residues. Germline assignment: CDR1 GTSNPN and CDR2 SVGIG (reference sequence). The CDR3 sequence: CAWAPSGGFTEAFF. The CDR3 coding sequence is TGTGCCTGGGCACCTTCCGGGGGTTTCACTGAAGCTTTCTTT.

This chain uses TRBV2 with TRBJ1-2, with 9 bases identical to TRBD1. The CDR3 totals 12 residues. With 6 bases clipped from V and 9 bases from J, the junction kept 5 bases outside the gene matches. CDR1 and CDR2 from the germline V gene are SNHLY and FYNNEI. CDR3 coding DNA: TGTGCCAGCAGGGGGACAGGGTCTCGCTACACCTTC. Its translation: CASRGTGSRYTF.

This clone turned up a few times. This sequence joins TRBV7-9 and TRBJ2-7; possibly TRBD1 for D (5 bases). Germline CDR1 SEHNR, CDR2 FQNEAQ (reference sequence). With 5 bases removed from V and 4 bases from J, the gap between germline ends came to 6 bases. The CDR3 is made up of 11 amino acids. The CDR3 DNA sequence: TGTGCCAGCAGCGGGGCTTACGAGCAGTACTTC. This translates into CASSGAYEQYF.

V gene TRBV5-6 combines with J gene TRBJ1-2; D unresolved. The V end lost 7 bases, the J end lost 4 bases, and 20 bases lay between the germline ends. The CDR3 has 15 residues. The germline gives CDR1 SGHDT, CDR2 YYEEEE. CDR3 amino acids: CASHGISRKTYGYTF. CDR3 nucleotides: TGTGCCAGCCACGGGATTAGTCGAAAGACCTATGGCTACACCTTC.

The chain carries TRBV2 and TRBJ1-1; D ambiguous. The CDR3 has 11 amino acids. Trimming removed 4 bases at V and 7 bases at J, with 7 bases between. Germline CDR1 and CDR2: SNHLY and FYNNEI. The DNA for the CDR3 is TGTGCCAGCAGTGGAGAGATTGAAGCTTTCTTT. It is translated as CASSGEIEAFF. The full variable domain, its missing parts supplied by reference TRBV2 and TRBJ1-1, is EPEVTQTPSHQVTQMGQEVILRCVPISNHLYFYWYRQILGQKVEFLVSFYNNEISEKSEIFDDQFSVERPDGSNFTLKIRSTKLEDSAMYFCASSGEIEAFFGQGTRLTVV.

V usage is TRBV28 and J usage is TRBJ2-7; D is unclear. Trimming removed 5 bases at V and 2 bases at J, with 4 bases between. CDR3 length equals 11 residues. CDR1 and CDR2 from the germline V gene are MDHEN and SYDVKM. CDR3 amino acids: CASSATYEQYF. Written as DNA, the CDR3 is TGTGCCAGCAGTGCCACCTACGAGCAGTACTTC.

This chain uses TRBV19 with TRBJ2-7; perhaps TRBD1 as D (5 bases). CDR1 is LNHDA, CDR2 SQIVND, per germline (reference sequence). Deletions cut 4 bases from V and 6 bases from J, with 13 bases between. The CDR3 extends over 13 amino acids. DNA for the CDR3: TGTGCCAGTAGTAACCAGGGCTTAGGCGAGCAGTACTTC. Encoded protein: CASSNQGLGEQYF.

In nucleotides, the CDR3 is TGTGCCACCCGTCGAACTAGCGGAAGACAAGAGACCCAGTACTTC. Its translation is CATRRTSGRQETQYF. The V gene is TRBV27, the J gene TRBJ2-5; 8 bases are shared with TRBD2. The J segment lost 2 bases and the V segment lost 10 bases, leaving 12 bases of the junction unmatched. The CDR3 runs 15 residues. Germline lookup yields CDR1 MNHEY and CDR2 SMNVEV (reference sequence).